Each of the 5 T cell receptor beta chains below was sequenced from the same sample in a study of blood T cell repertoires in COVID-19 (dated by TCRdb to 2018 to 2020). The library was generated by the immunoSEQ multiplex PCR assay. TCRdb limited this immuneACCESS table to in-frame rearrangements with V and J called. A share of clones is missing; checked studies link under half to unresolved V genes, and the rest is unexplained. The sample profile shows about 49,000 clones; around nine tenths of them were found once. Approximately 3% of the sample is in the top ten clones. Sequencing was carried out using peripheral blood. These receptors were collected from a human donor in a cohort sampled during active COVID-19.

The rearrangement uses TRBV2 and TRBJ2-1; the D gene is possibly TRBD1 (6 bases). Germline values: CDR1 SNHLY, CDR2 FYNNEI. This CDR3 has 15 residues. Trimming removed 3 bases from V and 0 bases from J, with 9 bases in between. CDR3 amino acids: CASSDVGASYNEQFF. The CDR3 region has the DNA TGTGCCAGCAGTGATGTGGGGGCCTCCTACAATGAGCAGTTCTTC.

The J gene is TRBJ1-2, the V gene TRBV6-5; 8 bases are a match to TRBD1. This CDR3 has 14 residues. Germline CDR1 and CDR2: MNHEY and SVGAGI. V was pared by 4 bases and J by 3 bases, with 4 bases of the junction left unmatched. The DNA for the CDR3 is TGTGCCAGCAGTTCAGGGGGCTCGGACTATGGCTACACCTTC. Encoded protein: CASSSGGSDYGYTF.

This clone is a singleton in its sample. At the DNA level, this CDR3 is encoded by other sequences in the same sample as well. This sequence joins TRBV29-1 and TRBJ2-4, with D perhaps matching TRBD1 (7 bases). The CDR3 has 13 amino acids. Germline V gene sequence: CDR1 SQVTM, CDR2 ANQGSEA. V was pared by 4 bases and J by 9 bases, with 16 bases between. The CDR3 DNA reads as TGCAGCGTTGGGGGGCAGGGGGGAAGCATTCAGTACTTC. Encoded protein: CSVGGQGGSIQYF. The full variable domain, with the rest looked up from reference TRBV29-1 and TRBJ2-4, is SAVISQKPSRDICQRGTSLTIQCQVDSQVTMMFWYRQQPGQSLTLIATANQGSEATYESGFVIDKFPISRPNLTFSTLTVSNMSPEDSSIYLCSVGGQGGSIQYFGAGTRLSVL.

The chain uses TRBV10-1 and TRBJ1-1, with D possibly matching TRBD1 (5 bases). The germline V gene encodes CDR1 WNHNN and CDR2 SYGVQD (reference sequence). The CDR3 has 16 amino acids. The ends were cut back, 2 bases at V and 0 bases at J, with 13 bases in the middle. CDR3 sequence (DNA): TGCGCCAGCAGTGAGAACCCTTGGGGCATGAACACTGAAGCTTTCTTT. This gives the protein CASSENPWGMNTEAFF.

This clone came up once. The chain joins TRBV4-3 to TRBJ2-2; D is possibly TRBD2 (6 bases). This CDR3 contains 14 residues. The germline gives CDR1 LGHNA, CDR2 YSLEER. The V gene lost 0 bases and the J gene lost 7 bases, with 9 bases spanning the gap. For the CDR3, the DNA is TGCGCCAGCAGCCAAGAGGGGAGGTTCGGGGAGCTGTTTTTT. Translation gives CASSQEGRFGELFF.